These T cell receptor beta chains were read from a single sample in a study of blood T cell repertoires in COVID-19. Assay used: immunoSEQ multiplex PCR; TCRdb lists only in-frame clones, some missing. The sample includes 250,000 to 300,000 clones, roughly nine tenths of them seen just once. The source material was peripheral blood. Receptor source: a woman aged 25 to 39 with COVID-19, enrolled during active disease. CDR3s include the opening cysteine and the closing phenylalanine or tryptophan. A D gene is named only where the DNA matches it firmly. Some rows mark clone size as missing; the rest say once, few, many or name a class of expanded clone.

j_gene: TRBJ2-7; len: 15; d_gene: NA; abundance: NA; v_gene: TRBV5-4; CDR3aa: CASSIRQGGAYEQYF; CDR3nt: TGTGCCAGCAGCATCCGACAGGGAGGTGCCTACGAGCAGTACTTC
j_gene: TRBJ1-5; len: 13; d_gene: TRBD1; abundance: NA; v_gene: TRBV28; CDR3aa: CAVGRGPNQPQHF; CDR3nt: TGTGCCGTCGGGAGGGGGCCTAATCAGCCCCAGCATTTT
j_gene: TRBJ1-1; len: 15; d_gene: NA; abundance: few; v_gene: TRBV10-1; CDR3aa: CASSPSGVGNTEAFF; CDR3nt: TGCGCCAGCAGTCCGTCAGGGGTTGGGAACACTGAAGCTTTCTTT
j_gene: TRBJ2-7; len: 13; d_gene: NA; abundance: NA; v_gene: TRBV20-1; CDR3aa: CSASSVRGYEQYF; CDR3nt: TGCAGTGCTAGTTCTGTGCGGGGCTACGAGCAGTACTTC
j_gene: TRBJ2-7; len: 16; d_gene: NA; abundance: once; v_gene: TRBV13; CDR3aa: CASSLGTISSSYEQYF; CDR3nt: TGTGCCAGCAGCTTAGGAACCATCTCGAGCTCCTACGAGCAGTACTTC
j_gene: TRBJ1-2; len: 13; d_gene: NA; abundance: NA; v_gene: TRBV2; CDR3aa: CASSPDSYYGYTF; CDR3nt: TGTGCCAGCAGTCCCGACAGCTACTATGGCTACACCTTC
j_gene: TRBJ1-1; len: 14; d_gene: TRBD1; abundance: NA; v_gene: TRBV6-2/TRBV6-3; CDR3aa: CASSLTGGNTEAFF; CDR3nt: TGTGCCAGCAGCCTTACAGGGGGGAACACTGAAGCTTTCTTT
j_gene: TRBJ2-5; len: 15; d_gene: TRBD1; abundance: NA; v_gene: TRBV7-8; CDR3aa: CASSLSHRGQETQYF; CDR3nt: TGTGCCAGCAGCTTATCTCACAGGGGGCAAGAGACCCAGTACTTC
j_gene: TRBJ2-7; len: 13; d_gene: NA; abundance: NA; v_gene: TRBV5-6; CDR3aa: CASSPQSPGEQYF; CDR3nt: TGTGCCAGCAGCCCCCAGTCCCCCGGGGAGCAGTACTTC
j_gene: TRBJ2-7; len: 15; d_gene: NA; abundance: NA; v_gene: TRBV5-1; CDR3aa: CASARGKGFVDEQYF; CDR3nt: TGCGCCAGCGCAAGGGGGAAGGGATTTGTGGACGAGCAGTACTTC
j_gene: TRBJ2-7; len: 14; d_gene: NA; abundance: NA; v_gene: TRBV5-6; CDR3aa: CASSLAGGGYEQYF; CDR3nt: TGTGCCAGCAGCTTGGCGGGGGGCGGCTACGAGCAGTACTTC
j_gene: TRBJ1-2; len: 13; d_gene: TRBD1; abundance: NA; v_gene: TRBV6-5; CDR3aa: CASRAGQGYGYTF; CDR3nt: TGTGCCAGCAGGGCGGGACAGGGCTATGGCTACACCTTC
j_gene: TRBJ1-4; len: 15; d_gene: NA; abundance: once; v_gene: TRBV5-4; CDR3aa: CASSFGTATNEKLFF; CDR3nt: TGTGCCAGCAGCTTCGGGACTGCAACTAATGAAAAACTGTTTTTT
j_gene: TRBJ1-4; len: 16; d_gene: NA; abundance: NA; v_gene: TRBV7-9; CDR3aa: CASSPPGGRGGEKLFF; CDR3nt: TGTGCCAGCAGCCCCCCGGGTGGCAGGGGAGGGGAAAAACTGTTTTTT
j_gene: TRBJ1-6; len: 17; d_gene: NA; abundance: NA; v_gene: TRBV27; CDR3aa: CASSLSGHDSFNSPLHF; CDR3nt: TGTGCCAGCAGTTTATCGGGGCACGACTCTTTTAATTCACCCCTCCACTTT
j_gene: TRBJ2-4; len: 15; d_gene: TRBD1; abundance: NA; v_gene: TRBV4-1; CDR3aa: CASSRMTGDGDIQYF; CDR3nt: TGCGCCAGCAGCCGGATGACAGGGGACGGCGACATTCAGTACTTC
j_gene: TRBJ2-1; len: 13; d_gene: NA; abundance: NA; v_gene: TRBV12-3/TRBV12-4; CDR3aa: CASREGLYNEQFF; CDR3nt: TGTGCCAGCAGAGAGGGACTGTACAATGAGCAGTTCTTC
j_gene: TRBJ2-7; len: 14; d_gene: TRBD1; abundance: NA; v_gene: TRBV30; CDR3aa: CAWSTGTGLYEQYF; CDR3nt: TGTGCCTGGAGTACGGGGACAGGGTTGTACGAGCAGTACTTC
j_gene: TRBJ2-5; len: 20; d_gene: TRBD2; abundance: NA; v_gene: TRBV10-3; CDR3aa: CAISESILASGGAYQETQYF; CDR3nt: TGTGCCATCAGTGAGTCGATTTTGGCTAGCGGGGGGGCGTACCAAGAGACCCAGTACTTC
j_gene: TRBJ2-1; len: 16; d_gene: NA; abundance: few; v_gene: TRBV7-8; CDR3aa: CASSLASGNSYNEQFF; CDR3nt: TGTGCCAGCAGCTTAGCTAGCGGAAACTCCTACAATGAGCAGTTCTTC
j_gene: TRBJ2-2; len: 18; d_gene: TRBD1; abundance: NA; v_gene: TRBV19; CDR3aa: CATSSGTGGFANTGELFF; CDR3nt: TGTGCCACCTCTTCGGGGACAGGGGGCTTTGCGAACACCGGGGAGCTGTTTTTT
j_gene: TRBJ2-1; len: 17; d_gene: NA; abundance: once; v_gene: TRBV7-2; CDR3aa: CASSSGFGVPPDNEQFF; CDR3nt: TGTGCCAGCAGCTCCGGGTTCGGGGTGCCTCCGGACAATGAGCAGTTCTTC
j_gene: TRBJ2-2; len: 12; d_gene: NA; abundance: NA; v_gene: TRBV10-1; CDR3aa: CASSEGPGELFF; CDR3nt: TGCGCCAGCAGTGAGGGCCCCGGGGAGCTGTTTTTT
j_gene: TRBJ2-1; len: 14; d_gene: NA; abundance: NA; v_gene: TRBV3-1/TRBV3-2; CDR3aa: CASSHTGTFNEQFF; CDR3nt: TGTGCCAGCAGCCATACCGGGACTTTTAATGAGCAGTTCTTC
j_gene: TRBJ2-1; len: 14; d_gene: TRBD2; abundance: NA; v_gene: TRBV5-1; CDR3aa: CASGSGLADNEQFF; CDR3nt: TGCGCCAGCGGCTCGGGACTAGCGGACAATGAGCAGTTCTTC
j_gene: TRBJ2-3; len: 12; d_gene: NA; abundance: NA; v_gene: TRBV27; CDR3aa: CASISGADTQYF; CDR3nt: TGTGCCAGCATATCAGGGGCAGATACGCAGTATTTT
j_gene: TRBJ2-6; len: 18; d_gene: NA; abundance: NA; v_gene: TRBV5-4; CDR3aa: CASSPPLTESSGANVLTF; CDR3nt: TGTGCCAGCAGCCCCCCGTTGACGGAGAGCTCTGGGGCCAACGTCCTGACTTTC
j_gene: TRBJ2-5; len: 15; d_gene: TRBD1; abundance: once; v_gene: TRBV6-5; CDR3aa: CASSYSPGGPETQYF; CDR3nt: TGTGCCAGCAGTTACTCCCCAGGGGGCCCTGAGACCCAGTACTTC
j_gene: TRBJ2-6; len: 14; d_gene: NA; abundance: few; v_gene: TRBV5-4; CDR3aa: CASSADSGANVLTF; CDR3nt: TGTGCCAGCAGCGCAGACTCTGGGGCCAACGTCCTGACTTTC
j_gene: TRBJ1-2; len: 13; d_gene: TRBD1; abundance: NA; v_gene: TRBV7-9; CDR3aa: CASSLVLTGGHTF; CDR3nt: TGTGCCAGCAGCTTAGTACTAACAGGGGGCCACACCTTC